These T cell receptor beta chains were read from a single sample in a study of T cells in Graves' hyperthyroidism and ophthalmopathy. TCRdb reanalysed the multiplex PCR reads using MiXCR and keeps one entry per CDR3 protein. The sample consists of some 800,000 distinct CDR3 sequences, 35% to 40% of them appearing once. Source material: blood. The receptors originated from a young man with Graves' hyperthyroidism. The CDR3 runs from the conserved cysteine through the conserved F or W. The order of the fields is V gene, CDR3 length, J gene, D gene, clone size, CDR3 DNA, CDR3 protein. The D gene is left open where the match is weak. Rows give clone size only sometimes, using once, few, many, or a class for an expanded clone.

>TRBV10-3|14|TRBJ2-7|TRBD1|-
TGTGCCAGCAGAAGGACAGGGGGGATCTACGAGCAGTACTTC
CASRRTGGIYEQYF
>TRBV29-1|13|TRBJ2-7|TRBD2|once
TGCAGCGTTGTGAGCGGGAGACCCTACGAGCAGTACTTC
CSVVSGRPYEQYF
>TRBV10-3|15|TRBJ2-6|-|-
TGTGCCATCCAAGGGGGTGGTGAGGGGGCCAACGTCCTGACTTTC
CAIQGGGEGANVLTF
>TRBV6-5|12|TRBJ1-2|-|-
TGTGCCAGCAGTTATGCCTCCGATGGCTACACCTTC
CASSYASDGYTF
>TRBV6-5|16|TRBJ1-6|-|-
TGTGCCAGCAGCCCAAATAGGCAGCGAGGCAATTCACCCCTCCACTTT
CASSPNRQRGNSPLHF
>TRBV29-1|16|TRBJ1-1|-|many
TGCAGCGTTCCTGACAGAATACTAACCCTGAACACTGAAGCTTTCTTT
CSVPDRILTLNTEAFF
>TRBV7-2|17|TRBJ2-5|-|-
TGTGCCAGCAGCCAAAGGTGGGGGGCCCCCCGTCAAGAGACCCAGTACTTC
CASSQRWGAPRQETQYF
>TRBV25-1|16|TRBJ1-1|-|-
TGTGCCAGCAGCCAAGGCAGGGTGGTCCTGGCTTTCGGAGCTTTCTTT
CASSQGRVVLAFGAFF
>TRBV20-1|14|TRBJ2-2|TRBD1|few
TGCAGTGCCACAGACAGGGGTCGCACCGGGGAGCTGTTTTTT
CSATDRGRTGELFF
>TRBV6-5|15|TRBJ1-1|-|few
TGTGCCAGCAGTTACTCGAACAGGCTCGGGTCTGAAGCTTTCTTT
CASSYSNRLGSEAFF
>TRBV19|15|TRBJ1-6|-|many
TGTGCCAGTAGTATAGATCGTCCAGGGATTTCACCCCTCCACTTT
CASSIDRPGISPLHF
>TRBV15|12|TRBJ1-4|-|-
TGTGCCACCAGCACCCTGGGGGAAAAACTGTTTTTT
CATSTLGEKLFF
>TRBV19|12|TRBJ2-3|TRBD2|-
TGTGCCACCACAAGGGGAGGGCATACGCAGTATTTT
CATTRGGHTQYF
>TRBV2|13|TRBJ1-1|-|many
TGTGCCAGCGCTCCATCACTGAACACTGAAGCTTTCTTT
CASAPSLNTEAFF
>TRBV11-2|18|TRBJ2-5|TRBD2|-
TGTGCCAGCAGCTTAGATCGGAGGGGACTAGCGGGCTTGGAGACCCAGTACTTC
CASSLDRRGLAGLETQYF
>TRBV6-5|14|TRBJ1-6|-|-
TGTGCCAGCAGTACACAGCCAAATAATTCACCCCTCCACTTT
CASSTQPNNSPLHF
>TRBV7-9|17|TRBJ1-3|-|many
TGTGCCAGCAGCTTAGTGGGTCAACGACGCTCTGGAAACACCATATATTTT
CASSLVGQRRSGNTIYF
>TRBV2|14|TRBJ2-5|-|-
TGTGCCAGCAGTCCAGCCCCGGGGCTAGAGACCCAGTACTTC
CASSPAPGLETQYF
>TRBV20-1|16|TRBJ2-7|TRBD1|few
TGCAGTGCTAGTGGGCCACAGGGGAAGAGCTCCTACGAGCAGTACTTC
CSASGPQGKSSYEQYF
>TRBV9|14|TRBJ1-1|-|many
TGTGCCAGCGGGTCGCTAGGAATGAACACTGAAGCTTTCTTT
CASGSLGMNTEAFF
>TRBV20-1|15|TRBJ1-5|-|-
TGCAGTGCTAGTCCCATCCGAGATAGCAATCAGCCCCAGCATTTT
CSASPIRDSNQPQHF
>TRBV2|13|TRBJ2-2|-|many
TGTGCCAGCAACGGGGGGAACACCGGGGAGCTGTTTTTT
CASNGGNTGELFF
>TRBV7-9|16|TRBJ2-5|-|-
TGTGCCAGCAGCACCCCCCCTGACGGGGCACAGGAGACCCAGTACTTC
CASSTPPDGAQETQYF
>TRBV10-3|12|TRBJ2-7|-|many
TGTGCCATCGCGGGAAGCGCCTACGAGCAGTACTTC
CAIAGSAYEQYF
>TRBV12-3/TRBV12-4|15|TRBJ2-7|TRBD2|once
TGTGCCAGCAGTTTAAGAGCGGGAGGCCCGAGCGAGCAGTACTTC
CASSLRAGGPSEQYF
>TRBV4-1|14|TRBJ2-7|-|few
TGCGCCAGCAGCCAAGAAGTCAGCTCCTACGAGCAGTACTTC
CASSQEVSSYEQYF
>TRBV7-9|15|TRBJ2-1|TRBD2|-
TGTGCCATCAGTGATCGCCTAGCGGGGGCCAATGAGCAGTTCTTC
CAISDRLAGANEQFF
>TRBV29-1|14|TRBJ1-1|TRBD1|-
TGCAGCGGCTGGACAGGGGCCTACAACACTGAAGCTTTCTTT
CSGWTGAYNTEAFF
>TRBV29-1|13|TRBJ2-5|TRBD2|many
TGCAGCGCCGGAATGGGGGGGGGAGAGACCCAGTACTTC
CSAGMGGGETQYF
>TRBV25-1|16|TRBJ1-5|-|-
TGTGCCAGCAGTTTCGGGGGGGACTATAGCAATCAGCCCCAGCATTTT
CASSFGGDYSNQPQHF